This T cell receptor beta chain is drawn from a study of T cells in Graves' hyperthyroidism and ophthalmopathy. Stable hyperthyroidism: no ophthalmopathy progression over 18 months of follow-up. Patients were excluded because of uncontrolled infection, other autoimmune disease, pregnancy or lactation. Study-level results: A 13 V-J model separated ophthalmopathy from stable hyperthyroidism.

Researchers amplified the TCR beta CDR3 regions from RNA transcripts. The HTBI primer set drove a first-round RT-PCR of the TCR CDR3. TCRdb re-analysed the multiplex PCR reads in MiXCR, keeping a single row per CDR3 protein. The data contain under 700,000 distinct CDR3 sequences, around 15% of them singletons. Trimming took 4 bases from V and 5 from J; bases not matched to a gene: 14. The CDR3 runs 18 residues. The germline CDR1 and CDR2 sequences are ENHRY and SYGVKD. This clonotype was found many times. Its antigen is currently unknown. The chain employs TRBV10-3 and TRBJ2-7, with 13 bases fitting TRBD2. The specimen sequenced was blood. The receptor comes from a woman between 18 and 29 years old with Graves' hyperthyroidism. The CDR3 nucleotides are TGTGCCATCAGTGTGGGTATAACTAGCGGGAGGGCCGTGCACGAGCAGTACTTC. It yields the protein CAISVGITSGRAVHEQYF.